This TCR beta chain derives from a study of blood T cell repertoires in COVID-19. Study-level information: From the United States, Italy and Spain came samples of acute and convalescent COVID-19. In each case, the material was cDNA or gDNA derived from T cells, B-cell-depleted T cells, or PBMCs.

Per the authors' pipeline: Estimates of nucleated cell counts were drawn from the amplification of reference gene primers. Generated by immunoSEQ multiplex PCR, the TCRdb table keeps only in-frame clones and is missing some. V and J calls plus clone size are reproduced from that table; the DNA served to infer D and trimming. The sample gives some 58,000 clones, just over 90% of which show up once; about 6% is in the top ten. The receptor was isolated from a man aged 35-49 years with acute or convalescent COVID-19. Sequencing was done on a sample of peripheral blood.

The CDR3 coding sequence is TGTGCCAGCAGTCGGTCCAAGTACGAAAAACTGTTTTTT. This encodes CASSRSKYEKLFF. The rearrangement uses TRBV6-5 and TRBJ1-4; no clear D. Germline V gene sequence: CDR1 MNHEY, CDR2 SVGAGI. This CDR3 is built from 13 residues. V was pared by 5 bases and J by 8 bases, with 12 bases between.